This T cell receptor (beta chain) was identified in a study of shared clonotypes between healthy human individuals. Study in general: Two women and a few men aged 18 to 49 made up the donors. CD4 naive and CD4 memory each took three plates per donor, while CD8 naive took two and CD8 memory one.

Concerning this clone: Its antigen is unknown.

Whole-study findings and limits: Tissues were not sampled, only blood, and their repertoires likely differ.

Healthy and HIV-negative, the adult donors had no recent acute infections or vaccinations. V lost 0 bases, J lost 0 bases, and 9 bases lay in between. The CDR3 loop spans 15 amino acids. Germline V gene data show CDR1 as MRHNA and CDR2 as SNTAGT. Sequencing was performed with immunoSEQ multiplex PCR; in TCRdb, only in-frame clones are kept and a portion is missing. The sample contains approximately 320,000 clones, around 90% of which appear only once. This sequence originates from a man between 18 and 35 years old in good health. The sample taken for sequencing was memory CD8+ T cells sorted from blood. Sample subset: CD45RO+ cells pooled with CCR7-negative TemRA cells. The gene calls are TRBV6-4 and TRBJ2-7; maybe TRBD1 (5 bases). CDR3 bases: TGTGCCAGCAGTGACTCCCACGACAGCTCCTACGAGCAGTACTTC. It yields the protein CASSDSHDSSYEQYF.